A selection of T cell receptor beta chains follows, all from one sample in a study of blood T cell repertoires in COVID-19. Using immunoSEQ multiplex PCR, the repertoire was profiled, and TCRdb retains in-frame clones only, with some absent. Here the sample spans 60,000 to 70,000 clones, 70% to 85% being singletons. The sequencing sample was made of peripheral blood. These TCRs come from a woman in her seventies with acute or convalescent COVID-19. CDR3s include the opening cysteine and the closing phenylalanine or tryptophan. The order of the fields is V gene, J gene, CDR3 protein.

V gene: TRBV27; J gene: TRBJ2-7; CDR3 protein: CASSHPTSAVYEQYF
V gene: TRBV2; J gene: TRBJ2-2; CDR3 protein: CASRSFGGTGELFF
V gene: TRBV7-2; J gene: TRBJ2-7; CDR3 protein: CASSQSFSGGGSYEQYF
V gene: TRBV28; J gene: TRBJ2-6; CDR3 protein: CASWGRGVSGANVLTF
V gene: TRBV9; J gene: TRBJ2-2; CDR3 protein: CASSVAGTNTGELFF
V gene: TRBV7-9; J gene: TRBJ1-6; CDR3 protein: CASSFIGRNSPLHF
V gene: TRBV4-3; J gene: TRBJ2-7; CDR3 protein: CASSQGLAGGTYEQYF
V gene: TRBV9; J gene: TRBJ1-2; CDR3 protein: CASSVDAGTGGYGYTF
V gene: TRBV10-3; J gene: TRBJ1-1; CDR3 protein: CAIRGQQNTEAFF
V gene: TRBV11-2; J gene: TRBJ1-1; CDR3 protein: CASSSFRGDTEAFF
V gene: TRBV7-3; J gene: TRBJ1-1; CDR3 protein: CASSLTDTGNTEAFF
V gene: TRBV25-1; J gene: TRBJ1-2; CDR3 protein: CASSGTEANYGYTF
V gene: TRBV7-3; J gene: TRBJ2-7; CDR3 protein: CASSLIGTGGYEQYF
V gene: TRBV6-5; J gene: TRBJ1-6; CDR3 protein: CAAAKIGYSPLHF
V gene: TRBV7-8; J gene: TRBJ1-2; CDR3 protein: CASSFAGNGYTF
V gene: TRBV9; J gene: TRBJ1-1; CDR3 protein: CASSVGDGAHTEAFF
V gene: TRBV12-5; J gene: TRBJ1-2; CDR3 protein: CASEPGGTGINGYTF
V gene: TRBV6-5; J gene: TRBJ1-5; CDR3 protein: CASSPGTGRNQPQHF
V gene: TRBV19; J gene: TRBJ1-3; CDR3 protein: CASSFRTGGMSNTIYF
V gene: TRBV7-8; J gene: TRBJ1-2; CDR3 protein: CASSPPSLGYTF
V gene: TRBV4-1; J gene: TRBJ2-1; CDR3 protein: CASSQSSDKYNEQFF
V gene: TRBV11-2; J gene: TRBJ2-3; CDR3 protein: CASSGRGTSGGDTQYF
V gene: TRBV12-3/TRBV12-4; J gene: TRBJ2-7; CDR3 protein: CASSPQGGFEQYF
V gene: TRBV19; J gene: TRBJ2-2; CDR3 protein: CASSLGTPAGELFF
V gene: TRBV5-4; J gene: TRBJ2-4; CDR3 protein: CASSLAGRDKNIQYF
V gene: TRBV29-1; J gene: TRBJ1-5; CDR3 protein: CSARDSYNQPQHF
V gene: TRBV7-9; J gene: TRBJ1-5; CDR3 protein: CASSPALRQGDYQPQHF
V gene: TRBV24-1; J gene: TRBJ2-1; CDR3 protein: CATSDGLAGAYNEQFF
V gene: TRBV2; J gene: TRBJ1-2; CDR3 protein: CASWVGALGYTF
V gene: TRBV29-1; J gene: TRBJ1-2; CDR3 protein: CSVGEYSYGYTF
V gene: TRBV6-2/TRBV6-3; J gene: TRBJ1-1; CDR3 protein: CASSRTGGKAFF
V gene: TRBV3-1/TRBV3-2; J gene: TRBJ2-1; CDR3 protein: CASSRGTGWSNEQFF
V gene: TRBV19; J gene: TRBJ2-5; CDR3 protein: CASSIGQGAGVWETQYF
V gene: TRBV4-3; J gene: TRBJ2-3; CDR3 protein: CASSLWSGGTDTQYF
V gene: TRBV7-2; J gene: TRBJ1-4; CDR3 protein: CASSLGGSGNEKLFF
V gene: TRBV11-3; J gene: TRBJ2-7; CDR3 protein: CASSLRRTVQYF
V gene: TRBV6-4; J gene: TRBJ1-5; CDR3 protein: CASSQRTDSNQPQHF
V gene: TRBV30; J gene: TRBJ1-2; CDR3 protein: CAWDGARGAGYTF
V gene: TRBV27; J gene: TRBJ1-1; CDR3 protein: CASSFGAGVNTEAFF
V gene: TRBV7-6; J gene: TRBJ2-1; CDR3 protein: CASSTRGEQFF
V gene: TRBV7-9; J gene: TRBJ2-1; CDR3 protein: CASVRGDLNEQFF
V gene: TRBV4-2; J gene: TRBJ1-2; CDR3 protein: CASSQDLAWEAQGYTF
V gene: TRBV4-1; J gene: TRBJ1-5; CDR3 protein: CASSPDRGGNQPQHF
V gene: TRBV14; J gene: TRBJ2-4; CDR3 protein: CASSRDSLAKNIQYF